A selection of T cell receptor beta chains follows, all from one sample in a study of OX40 agonist ivuxolimab in advanced cancers. Profiling relied on immunoSEQ multiplex PCR, and the TCRdb table lists in-frame clones only, not all of them. The sample lists about 60,000 clones; about nine tenths were seen once. The sample consisted of CD4+ or CD8+ T cells sorted from blood, taken in a trial of the OX40 agonist ivuxolimab. These receptors were taken from an adult with an advanced solid tumor such as melanoma, head and neck, liver or kidney cancer. CDR3s include the opening cysteine and the closing phenylalanine or tryptophan. The order of the fields is J gene, V gene, CDR3 protein.

TRBJ2-5	TRBV4-2	CASSQDEAGTGETQYF
TRBJ1-2	TRBV19	CASSLRTDGYGYTF
TRBJ2-1	TRBV7-9	CASSPTYNEQFF
TRBJ2-7	TRBV29-1	CSVVADEQYF
TRBJ1-2	TRBV6-1	CASSEISTAYYGYTF
TRBJ2-3	TRBV6-1	CASSVPTEREGGTDTQYF
TRBJ2-7	TRBV4-1	CASSQESGPRYEQYF
TRBJ2-7	TRBV9	CASSVEAQRDEQYF
TRBJ2-5	TRBV11-2	CASSLRGAETQYF
TRBJ2-2	TRBV20-1	CSATRAGELFF
TRBJ2-1	TRBV7-7	CASSLGSSGNNEQFF
TRBJ2-1	TRBV7-9	CASSNTGDGPNEQFF
TRBJ2-2	TRBV2	CASRQTSAAGELFF